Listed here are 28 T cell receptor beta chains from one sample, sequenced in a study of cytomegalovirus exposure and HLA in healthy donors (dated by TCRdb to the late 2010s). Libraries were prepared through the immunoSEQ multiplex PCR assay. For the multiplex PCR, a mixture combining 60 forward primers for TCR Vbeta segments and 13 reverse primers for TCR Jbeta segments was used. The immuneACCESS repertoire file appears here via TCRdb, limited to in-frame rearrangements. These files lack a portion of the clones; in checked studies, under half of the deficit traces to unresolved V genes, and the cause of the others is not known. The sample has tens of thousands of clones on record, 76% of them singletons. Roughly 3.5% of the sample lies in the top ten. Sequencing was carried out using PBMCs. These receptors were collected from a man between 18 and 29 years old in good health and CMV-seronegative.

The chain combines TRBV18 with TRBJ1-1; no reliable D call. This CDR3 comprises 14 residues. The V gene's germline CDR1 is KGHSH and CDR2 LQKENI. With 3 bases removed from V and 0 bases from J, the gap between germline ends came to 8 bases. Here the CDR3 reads CASSPSGMNTEAFF. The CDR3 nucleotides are TGTGCCAGCTCACCCAGCGGGATGAACACTGAAGCTTTCTTT.

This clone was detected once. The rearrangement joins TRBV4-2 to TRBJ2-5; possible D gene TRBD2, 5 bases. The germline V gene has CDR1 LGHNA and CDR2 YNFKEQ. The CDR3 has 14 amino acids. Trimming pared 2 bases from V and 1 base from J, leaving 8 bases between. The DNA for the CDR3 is TGTGCCAGCAGCCAACTAGCACTCCAAGAGACCCAGTACTTC. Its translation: CASSQLALQETQYF.

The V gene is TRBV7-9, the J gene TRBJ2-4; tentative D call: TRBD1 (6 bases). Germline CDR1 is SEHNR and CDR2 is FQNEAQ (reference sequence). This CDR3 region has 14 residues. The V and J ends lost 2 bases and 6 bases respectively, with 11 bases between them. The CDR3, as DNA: TGTGCCAGCAGCTTACCCAGGGGCCTAAACATTCAGTACTTC. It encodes CASSLPRGLNIQYF.

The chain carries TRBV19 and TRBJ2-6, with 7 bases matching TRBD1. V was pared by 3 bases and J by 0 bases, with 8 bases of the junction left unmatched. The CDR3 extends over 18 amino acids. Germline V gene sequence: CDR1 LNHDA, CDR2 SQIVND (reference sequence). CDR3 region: CASSIPGTDFSGANVLTF. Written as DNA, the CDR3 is TGTGCCAGTAGTATTCCCGGGACAGATTTCTCTGGGGCCAACGTCCTGACTTTC.

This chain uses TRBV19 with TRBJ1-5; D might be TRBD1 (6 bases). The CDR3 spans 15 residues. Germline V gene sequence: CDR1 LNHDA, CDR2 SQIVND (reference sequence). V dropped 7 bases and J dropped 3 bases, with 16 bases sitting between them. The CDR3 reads CASTGTGFANQPQHF. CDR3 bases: TGTGCCAGTACCGGTACAGGGTTCGCCAATCAGCCCCAGCATTTT.

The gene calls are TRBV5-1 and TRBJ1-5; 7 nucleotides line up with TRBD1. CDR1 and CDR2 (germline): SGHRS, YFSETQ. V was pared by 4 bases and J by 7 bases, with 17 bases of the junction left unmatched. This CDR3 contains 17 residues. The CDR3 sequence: CASSPEPQGSPPQPQHF. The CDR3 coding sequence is TGCGCCAGCAGCCCGGAGCCACAGGGGTCCCCTCCCCAGCCCCAGCATTTT.

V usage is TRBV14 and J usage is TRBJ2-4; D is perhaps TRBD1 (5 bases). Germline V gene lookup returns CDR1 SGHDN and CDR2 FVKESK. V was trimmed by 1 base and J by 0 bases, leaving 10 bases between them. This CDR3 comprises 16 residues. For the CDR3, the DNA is TGTGCCAGCAGCCAAGGAAGGGGTCTAGCCAAAAACATTCAGTACTTC. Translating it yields CASSQGRGLAKNIQYF.

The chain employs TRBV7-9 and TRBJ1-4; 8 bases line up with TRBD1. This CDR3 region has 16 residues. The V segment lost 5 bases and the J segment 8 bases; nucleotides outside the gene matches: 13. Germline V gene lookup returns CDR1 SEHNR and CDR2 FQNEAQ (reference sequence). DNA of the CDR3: TGTGCCAGCAGCCAGGGAACAGGGGGTGTTAACGAAAAACTGTTTTTT. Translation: CASSQGTGGVNEKLFF. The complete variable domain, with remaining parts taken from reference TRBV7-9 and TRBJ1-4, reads DTGVSQNPRHKITKRGQNVTFRCDPISEHNRLYWYRQTLGQGPEFLTYFQNEAQLEKSRLLSDRFSAERPKGSFSTLEIQRTEQGDSAMYLCASSQGTGGVNEKLFFGSGTQLSVL.

The DNA for the CDR3 is TGTGCCAGCAGCTTTGGCCAACAGTTATCACCCCTCCACTTT. Amino acids: CASSFGQQLSPLHF. The J gene is TRBJ1-6, the V gene TRBV7-9; D is unclear. The CDR3 totals 14 residues. The germline CDR1 and CDR2 sequences are SEHNR and FQNEAQ (reference sequence). V lost 3 bases and J lost 10, with 13 bases in between.

The CDR3 bases are TGTGCCAGCAGCGTAGGGACAGGGGGCGCGTCTGAAGCTTTCTTT. This sequence encodes CASSVGTGGASEAFF. The chain carries TRBV9 and TRBJ1-1, with 11 bases that match TRBD1. The CDR3 totals 15 residues. CDR1 and CDR2 (germline): SGDLS, YYNGEE. Losses at the gene ends were 0 bases for V and 6 bases for J; bases not matched to a gene: 4.

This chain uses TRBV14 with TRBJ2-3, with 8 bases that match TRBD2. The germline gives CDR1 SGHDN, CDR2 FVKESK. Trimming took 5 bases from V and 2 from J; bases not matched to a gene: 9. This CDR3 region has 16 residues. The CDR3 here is CASSMAGGSVTDTQYF. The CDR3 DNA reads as TGTGCCAGCAGCATGGCGGGGGGCTCCGTCACAGATACGCAGTATTTT. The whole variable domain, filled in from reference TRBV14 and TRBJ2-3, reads EAGVTQFPSHSVIEKGQTVTLRCDPISGHDNLYWYRRVMGKEIKFLLHFVKESKQDESGMPNNRFLAERTGGTYSTLKVQPAELEDSGVYFCASSMAGGSVTDTQYFGPGTRLTVL.

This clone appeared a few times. This CDR3 is CASSLPGTGNTGELFF. The DNA of the CDR3 is TGTGCCAGCAGTCTCCCTGGGACAGGCAACACCGGGGAGCTGTTTTTT. The chain employs TRBV27 and TRBJ2-2; 8 bases are shared with TRBD1. The CDR3 is made up of 16 amino acids. The J segment lost 2 bases and the V segment lost 5 bases, leaving 7 bases of the junction unmatched. Looked up from germline, CDR1 is MNHEY and CDR2 is SMNVEV (reference sequence).

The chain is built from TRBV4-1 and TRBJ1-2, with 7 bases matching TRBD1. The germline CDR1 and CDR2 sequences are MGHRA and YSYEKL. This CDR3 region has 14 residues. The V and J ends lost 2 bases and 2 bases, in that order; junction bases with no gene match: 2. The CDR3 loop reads CASSQKQGNYGYTF. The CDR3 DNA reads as TGCGCCAGCAGCCAAAAACAGGGGAACTATGGCTACACCTTC.

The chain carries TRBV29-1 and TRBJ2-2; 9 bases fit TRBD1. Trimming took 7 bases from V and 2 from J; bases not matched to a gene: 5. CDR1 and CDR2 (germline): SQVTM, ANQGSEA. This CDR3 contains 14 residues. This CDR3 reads CSARTGANTGELFF. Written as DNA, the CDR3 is TGCAGCGCCCGGACAGGGGCTAACACCGGGGAGCTGTTTTTT.

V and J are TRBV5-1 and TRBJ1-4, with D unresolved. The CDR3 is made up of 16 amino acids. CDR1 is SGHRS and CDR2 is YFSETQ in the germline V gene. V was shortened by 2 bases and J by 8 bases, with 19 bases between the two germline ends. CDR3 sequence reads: CASSFGSEGSGEKLFF. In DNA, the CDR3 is TGCGCCAGCAGCTTCGGTTCAGAGGGATCTGGAGAAAAACTGTTTTTT. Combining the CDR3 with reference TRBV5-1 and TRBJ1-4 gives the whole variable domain KAGVTQTPRYLIKTRGQQVTLSCSPISGHRSVSWYQQTPGQGLQFLFEYFSETQRNKGNFPGRFSGRQFSNSRSEMNVSTLELGDSALYLCASSFGSEGSGEKLFFGSGTQLSVL.

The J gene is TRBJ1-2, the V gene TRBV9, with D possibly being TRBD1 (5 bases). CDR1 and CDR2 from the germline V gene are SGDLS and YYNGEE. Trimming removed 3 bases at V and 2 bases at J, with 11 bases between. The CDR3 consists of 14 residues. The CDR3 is CASSGGGKNYGYTF. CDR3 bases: TGTGCCAGCAGCGGGGGGGGGAAAAACTATGGCTACACCTTC.

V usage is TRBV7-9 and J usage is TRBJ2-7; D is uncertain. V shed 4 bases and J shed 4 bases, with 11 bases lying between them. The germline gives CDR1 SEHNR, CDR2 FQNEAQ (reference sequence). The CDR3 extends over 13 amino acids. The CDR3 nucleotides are TGTGCCAGCAGCTCAAGGAGAGATTACGAGCAGTACTTC. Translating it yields CASSSRRDYEQYF.

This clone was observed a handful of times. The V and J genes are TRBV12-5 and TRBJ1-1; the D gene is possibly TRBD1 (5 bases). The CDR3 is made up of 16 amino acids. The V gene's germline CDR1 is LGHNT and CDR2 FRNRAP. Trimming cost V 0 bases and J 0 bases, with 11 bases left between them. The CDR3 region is CASGLVSGALNTEAFF. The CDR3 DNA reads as TGTGCTAGTGGTTTGGTGAGCGGGGCGCTGAACACTGAAGCTTTCTTT.

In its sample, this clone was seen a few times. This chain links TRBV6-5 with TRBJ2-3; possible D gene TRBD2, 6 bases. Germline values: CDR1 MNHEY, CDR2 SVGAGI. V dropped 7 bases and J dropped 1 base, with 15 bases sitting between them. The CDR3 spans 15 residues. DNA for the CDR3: TGTGCCAGCAAAACAGTTGAGCGGGGCACAGATACGCAGTATTTT. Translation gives CASKTVERGTDTQYF.

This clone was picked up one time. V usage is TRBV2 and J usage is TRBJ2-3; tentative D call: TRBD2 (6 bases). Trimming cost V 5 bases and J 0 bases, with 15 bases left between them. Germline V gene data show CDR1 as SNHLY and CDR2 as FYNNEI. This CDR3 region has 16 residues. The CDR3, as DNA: TGTGCCAGCAGTCAGACTAGATTTGCAAGCACAGATACGCAGTATTTT. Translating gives CASSQTRFASTDTQYF.

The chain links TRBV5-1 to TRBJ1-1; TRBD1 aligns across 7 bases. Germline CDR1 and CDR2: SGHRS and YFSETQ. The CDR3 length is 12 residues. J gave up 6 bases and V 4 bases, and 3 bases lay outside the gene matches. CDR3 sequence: CASSRDRSEAFF. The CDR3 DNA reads TGCGCCAGCAGCAGGGACAGATCTGAAGCTTTCTTT.

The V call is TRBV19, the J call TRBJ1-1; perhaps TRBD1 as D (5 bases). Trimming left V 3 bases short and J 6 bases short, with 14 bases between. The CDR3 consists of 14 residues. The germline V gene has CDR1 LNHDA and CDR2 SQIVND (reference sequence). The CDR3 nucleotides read TGTGCCAGTAGTATTTCCCCAGGGAGGCCTGAAGCTTTCTTT. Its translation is CASSISPGRPEAFF.

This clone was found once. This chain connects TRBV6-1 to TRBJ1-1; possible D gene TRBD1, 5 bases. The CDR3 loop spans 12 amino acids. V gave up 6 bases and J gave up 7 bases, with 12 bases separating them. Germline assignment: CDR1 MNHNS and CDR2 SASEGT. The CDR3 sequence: CASSPQGDEAFF. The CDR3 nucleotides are TGTGCCAGCAGCCCACAAGGGGATGAAGCTTTCTTT.

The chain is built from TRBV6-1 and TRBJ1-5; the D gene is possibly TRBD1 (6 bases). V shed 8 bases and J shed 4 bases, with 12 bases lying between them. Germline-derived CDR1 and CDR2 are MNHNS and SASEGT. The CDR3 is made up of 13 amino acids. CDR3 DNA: TGTGCCAGCCAAACAGGGCCTAATCAGCCCCAGCATTTT. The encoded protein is CASQTGPNQPQHF.

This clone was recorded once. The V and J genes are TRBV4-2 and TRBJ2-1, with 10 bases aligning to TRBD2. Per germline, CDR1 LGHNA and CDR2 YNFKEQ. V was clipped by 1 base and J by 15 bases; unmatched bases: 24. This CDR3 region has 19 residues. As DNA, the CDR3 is TGTGCCAGCAGCCAAGTTTCAGGCCTAGCGGGGGCAGCTAATTGTCCTCGGTTCTTC. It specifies CASSQVSGLAGAANCPRFF.

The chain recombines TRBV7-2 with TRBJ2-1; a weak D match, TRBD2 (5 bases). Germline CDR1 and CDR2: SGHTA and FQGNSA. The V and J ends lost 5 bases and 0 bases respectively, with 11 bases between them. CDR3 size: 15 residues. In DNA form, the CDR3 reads TGTGCCAGCAGCGCGGACTCGAGCTCCTACAATGAGCAGTTCTTC. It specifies CASSADSSSYNEQFF.

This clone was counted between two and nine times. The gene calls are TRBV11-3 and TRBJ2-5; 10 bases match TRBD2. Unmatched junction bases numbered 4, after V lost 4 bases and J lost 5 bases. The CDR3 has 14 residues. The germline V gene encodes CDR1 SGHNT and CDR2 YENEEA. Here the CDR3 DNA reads TGTGCCAGCAGCTCAAGGACTAGCGGTGAGACCCAGTACTTC. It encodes CASSSRTSGETQYF.

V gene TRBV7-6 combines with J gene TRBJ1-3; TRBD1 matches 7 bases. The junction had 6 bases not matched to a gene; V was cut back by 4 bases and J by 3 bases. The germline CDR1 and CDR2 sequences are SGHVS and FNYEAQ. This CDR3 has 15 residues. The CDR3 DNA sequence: TGTGCCAGCAGCTCGAGACAGGGCGGTGGAAACACCATATATTTT. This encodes CASSSRQGGGNTIYF.